This is a list of T cell receptor beta chains from one sample in a study of T cell repertoires in cytomegalovirus infection. For these receptors, no antigen is known. TCRdb processed the reads anew with MiXCR; each CDR3 protein has one entry. The sample lists about 130,000 distinct CDR3 sequences, approximately 30% occurring once. Sequences were derived from CD8+ T cells from cultured PBMCs, sampled from culture after CMV antigen stimulation. These receptor sequences come from a human donor in good health (CMV status not recorded). Some clones in this sample may be carry-over from other donors' samples. Each CDR3 is given with its conserved first and last residue. Fields, in order: D gene, J gene, V gene, clone size, CDR3 DNA, CDR3 protein. A D gene is named only where the DNA matches it firmly. Size values are once, few and many counts, or a class for expanded clones, and some rows have none.

>-|TRBJ1-2|TRBV3-1|-
TGTGCCAGCAGCCATTGGGGGGCCTTCTATGGCTACACCTTC
CASSHWGAFYGYTF
>TRBD1|TRBJ1-2|TRBV6-6|-
TGTGCCAGCAGTAATGACAGGGGCTATGGCTACACCTTC
CASSNDRGYGYTF
>TRBD2|TRBJ2-3|TRBV7-4|-
TGTGCCAGCAGCCGATCCGGGACTAGTGCAGATACGCAGTATTTT
CASSRSGTSADTQYF
>TRBD1|TRBJ1-1|TRBV19|-
TGTGCCAGTAGTATAGATGCAGGGGGGATTACTGAAGCTTTCTTT
CASSIDAGGITEAFF
>-|TRBJ2-3|TRBV2|-
TGTGCCAGCAGGCAGAACCCAGATACGCAGTATTTT
CASRQNPDTQYF
>-|TRBJ2-1|TRBV20-1|once
TGCAGTGCTTCTGGCGGGCTAGCAGGCTCCTACAATGAGCAGTTCTTC
CSASGGLAGSYNEQFF
>-|TRBJ2-7|TRBV6-2/TRBV6-3|-
TGTACCAGCAGTTACGGGGGACATGACGAGCAGTACTTC
CTSSYGGHDEQYF
>TRBD1|TRBJ1-1|TRBV7-2|-
TGTGCCAGCAGCCGATGGACAGGGTTGGACACTGAAGCTTTCTTT
CASSRWTGLDTEAFF
>-|TRBJ2-7|TRBV7-9|few
TGTGCCAGCAGCTTAAAAGGTTCGAACGAGCAGTACTTC
CASSLKGSNEQYF
>-|TRBJ2-7|TRBV2|few
TGTGCCACCCTATTCCGGGGCGAGCAGTACTTC
CATLFRGEQYF